This passage covers 32 T cell receptor beta chains from one sample sequenced in a study of T cell responses to AZD1222 COVID-19 vaccine. Assay: immunoSEQ multiplex PCR; the TCRdb copy retains only in-frame clones and omits some. The sample includes about 130,000 clones, approximately 88% of them seen just once. The sequencing here drew on peripheral blood, taken on day 0 of AZD1222 vaccination. The receptors were gathered from an adult in good health.

V gene TRBV18 combines with J gene TRBJ1-1, with D hard to call. Trimming took 3 bases from V and 0 from J, leaving 11 bases between them. Germline assignment: CDR1 KGHSH and CDR2 LQKENI. The CDR3 covers 15 residues. The CDR3 bases are TGTGCCAGCTCACCGGAGGGCAGCGTGAACACTGAAGCTTTCTTT. It specifies CASSPEGSVNTEAFF.

The chain employs TRBV5-1 and TRBJ1-1, with D possibly TRBD1 on 5 matching bases. The V end lost 6 bases, the J end lost 8 bases, and 17 bases lay between the germline ends. Germline V gives CDR1 SGHRS, CDR2 YFSETQ. The CDR3 sequence is 13 residues long. The CDR3 spells CASTRDSWVEAFF. The CDR3, as DNA: TGCGCCAGCACCCGCGACAGCTGGGTGGAAGCTTTCTTT. Full variable domain (outside the CDR3, taken from reference TRBV5-1 and TRBJ1-1): KAGVTQTPRYLIKTRGQQVTLSCSPISGHRSVSWYQQTPGQGLQFLFEYFSETQRNKGNFPGRFSGRQFSNSRSEMNVSTLELGDSALYLCASTRDSWVEAFFGQGTRLTVV.

V is TRBV4-2 and J is TRBJ2-6, with TRBD2 identical over 8 bases. V shed 6 bases, J shed 2 bases, and the junction held 12 bases outside the gene matches. The length of the CDR3 is 18 residues. Germline values: CDR1 LGHNA, CDR2 YNFKEQ. The DNA for the CDR3 is TGTGCCAGCAGTCTCACAGCGGGGGTACTGGCTGGGGCCAACGTCCTGACTTTC. Its translation is CASSLTAGVLAGANVLTF.

The genes are TRBV30 and TRBJ1-1; D is unclear. With 0 bases removed from V and 0 bases from J, the gap between germline ends came to 5 bases. The CDR3 runs 13 residues. In germline, CDR1 is GTSNPN, CDR2 SVGIG (reference sequence). The CDR3 region is CAWSVSVNTEAFF. For the CDR3, the DNA is TGTGCCTGGAGTGTATCGGTGAACACTGAAGCTTTCTTT.

The gene calls are TRBV7-2 and TRBJ1-2, with unresolved D. Trimming stripped 5 bases from V and 6 bases from J, with 13 bases between. CDR1 is SGHTA and CDR2 is FQGNSA in the germline V gene. This CDR3 is built from 13 residues. CDR3 sequence: CASSPGPRDGYTF. The CDR3, as DNA: TGTGCCAGCAGCCCTGGCCCAAGGGATGGCTACACCTTC.

The V call is TRBV6-5, the J call TRBJ2-1, with 8 bases lining up with TRBD2. The CDR3 has 15 residues. J gave up 6 bases and V 6 bases, and 10 bases lay outside the gene matches. The germline CDR1 and CDR2 sequences are MNHEY and SVGAGI. CDR3: CASSPGLASANEQFF. CDR3 coding DNA: TGTGCCAGCAGCCCCGGACTAGCTTCCGCCAATGAGCAGTTCTTC.

The chain has TRBV5-1 and TRBJ2-2; 7 bases are a match to TRBD2. Germline V gene data show CDR1 as SGHRS and CDR2 as YFSETQ. The CDR3 is made up of 12 amino acids. V lost 4 bases and J lost 7; bases outside the gene matches: 1. The CDR3 loop is CASSAGVGELFF. CDR3 bases: TGCGCCAGCAGCGCGGGAGTCGGGGAGCTGTTTTTT.

The rearrangement uses TRBV6-5 and TRBJ2-7, with 7 bases identical to TRBD1. The CDR3 spans 15 residues. Germline CDR1 and CDR2: MNHEY and SVGAGI. Germline trimming cut 6 bases from V and 4 bases from J; bases unmatched to any gene: 12. CDR3 residues: CASSLTRQGFYEQYF. The CDR3 DNA sequence: TGTGCCAGCAGCCTAACGAGACAGGGTTTTTACGAGCAGTACTTC.

The count of this clone is one. The chain carries TRBV7-9 and TRBJ2-2; 7 bases are a match to TRBD1. CDR1 SEHNR and CDR2 FQNEAQ come from the germline V gene (reference sequence). The CDR3 consists of 15 residues. V lost 1 base to trimming and J lost 8 bases; unmatched junction nucleotides: 7. As DNA, the CDR3 is TGTGCCAGCAGCTTAGAAATTGGGGACAGTGGGGAGCTGTTTTTT. Encoded protein: CASSLEIGDSGELFF.

The CDR3 reads CASARASSIQSYNEQFF. The CDR3 nucleotides are TGTGCCAGCGCACGGGCTAGCTCGATCCAATCCTACAATGAGCAGTTCTTC. V and J are TRBV11-3 and TRBJ2-1, with D possibly matching TRBD2 (5 bases). Trimming removed 8 bases at V and 1 base at J, with 21 bases between. The CDR3 runs 17 residues. Germline V gene data show CDR1 as SGHNT and CDR2 as YENEEA.

This chain joins TRBV7-2 and TRBJ1-2; 7 bases fit TRBD1. The CDR3 covers 18 residues. From germline, CDR1 is SGHTA and CDR2 FQGNSA. The J segment lost 2 bases and the V segment lost 0 bases, leaving 12 bases of the junction unmatched. Written as DNA, the CDR3 is TGTGCCAGCAGCTTAGCCACGGGGACAGCCGTTATCAACTATGGCTACACCTTC. Translated, it gives CASSLATGTAVINYGYTF.

The chain is built from TRBV10-3 and TRBJ2-1; 7 bases are a match to TRBD2. There are 16 residues in the CDR3. With V trimmed by 7 bases and J by 0 bases, 9 bases remained unmatched. CDR1 is ENHRY, CDR2 SYGVKD, per germline. The CDR3 region is CAITVAGSSSYNEQFF. The CDR3 DNA follows: TGTGCCATCACCGTAGCGGGCTCGAGCTCCTACAATGAGCAGTTCTTC.

This chain links TRBV5-1 with TRBJ2-1; no clear D. Germline-derived CDR1 and CDR2 are SGHRS and YFSETQ. The CDR3 is made up of 13 amino acids. Trimming took off 0 bases at V and 5 bases at J, with 6 bases between the two ends. CDR3 sequence reads: CASSLGLNNEQFF. DNA for the CDR3: TGCGCCAGCAGCTTGGGGCTGAACAATGAGCAGTTCTTC.

The chain is built from TRBV6-6 and TRBJ2-6, with TRBD2 as a possible D gene (5 bases). Trimming removed 6 bases from V and 2 bases from J, with 14 bases in between. From germline, CDR1 is MNHNY and CDR2 SVGAGI (reference sequence). The CDR3 extends over 16 amino acids. The CDR3 DNA reads TGTGCCAGCAGCGGGGTCTCCGCAACTGGGGCCAACGTCCTGACTTTC. Translation: CASSGVSATGANVLTF.

The chain employs TRBV5-6 and TRBJ1-5; maybe TRBD1 (6 bases). Looked up from germline, CDR1 is SGHDT and CDR2 is YYEEEE. This CDR3 comprises 16 residues. Trimming took off 2 bases at V and 0 bases at J, with 12 bases between the two ends. The CDR3 DNA follows: TGTGCCAGCAGCTTCAGGGGTACAGGTAGCAATCAGCCCCAGCATTTT. Its protein is CASSFRGTGSNQPQHF. Full variable domain (rest looked up from reference TRBV5-6 and TRBJ1-5): DAGVTQSPTHLIKTRGQQVTLRCSPKSGHDTVSWYQQALGQGPQFIFQYYEEEERQRGNFPDRFSGHQFPNYSSELNVNALLLGDSALYLCASSFRGTGSNQPQHFGDGTRLSIL.

The V and J genes are TRBV7-9 and TRBJ1-2; D is perhaps TRBD1 (5 bases). The CDR3 loop spans 11 amino acids. Germline V gene sequence: CDR1 SEHNR, CDR2 FQNEAQ (reference sequence). V lost 6 bases and J lost 11, with 13 bases in between. The CDR3 loop is CASRRGIEYTF. The DNA of the CDR3 is TGTGCCAGCAGGCGGGGGATTGAATACACCTTC.

This clone occurred once. This chain's CDR3 is CASSIDLTGQYSNQPQHF. Here the CDR3 DNA reads TGTGCCAGTAGTATAGATCTTACAGGGCAGTATAGCAATCAGCCCCAGCATTTT. V is TRBV19 and J is TRBJ1-5; maybe TRBD1 (6 bases). The V end lost 0 bases, the J end lost 0 bases, and 15 bases lay between the germline ends. The germline gives CDR1 LNHDA, CDR2 SQIVND (reference sequence). This CDR3 is 18 amino acids long.

The chain couples TRBV7-9 to TRBJ1-1; the D gene is possibly TRBD1 (5 bases). V shed 1 base and J shed 5 bases, with 17 bases lying between them. CDR1 and CDR2 from the germline V gene are SEHNR and FQNEAQ (reference sequence). The CDR3 extends over 16 amino acids. The CDR3 DNA sequence: TGTGCCAGCAGCTTAGTAGGTCTGGGGCGGGTGACTGAAGCTTTCTTT. It yields the protein CASSLVGLGRVTEAFF.

The CDR3 DNA follows: TGTGCCAGCAGCCCATTCGAGAAGAAAGGGACTGAAGCTTTCTTT. This gives the protein CASSPFEKKGTEAFF. The rearrangement uses TRBV7-8 and TRBJ1-1, with D unresolved. The CDR3 runs to 15 residues. Trimming cost V 5 bases and J 5 bases, with 18 bases left between them. Germline assignment: CDR1 SGHVS and CDR2 FQNEAQ.

This chain links TRBV6-5 with TRBJ1-2; D remains unclear. The germline V gene encodes CDR1 MNHEY and CDR2 SVGAGI. Trimming cost V 0 bases and J 5 bases, with 10 bases left between them. CDR3 length: 14 amino acids. This chain's CDR3 is CASSYSMGGYGYTF. For the CDR3, the DNA is TGTGCCAGCAGTTACTCGATGGGTGGGTATGGCTACACCTTC.

Here the CDR3 DNA reads TGTGCCAGCAGACCGTACGGGGGCTCCTATAATTCACCCCTCCACTTT. The encoded protein is CASRPYGGSYNSPLHF. The gene calls are TRBV28 and TRBJ1-6, with D perhaps TRBD1 (5 bases). Germline CDR1 is MDHEN and CDR2 is SYDVKM. V was cut by 6 bases and J by 0 bases, with 12 bases left in between. The CDR3 consists of 16 residues.

This chain uses TRBV4-2 with TRBJ1-2, with D perhaps matching TRBD1 (5 bases). The CDR3 length is 16 residues. The germline V gene has CDR1 LGHNA and CDR2 YNFKEQ. V shed 7 bases and J shed 0 bases, with 18 bases lying between them. The chain's CDR3 is CASNLGDGQTNYGYTF. The DNA for the CDR3 is TGTGCCAGCAATTTAGGGGACGGACAAACTAACTATGGCTACACCTTC.

The chain's CDR3 is CASSEGLNRAAYGYTF. DNA for the CDR3: TGTGCCAGCAGTGAAGGTCTCAACAGGGCCGCCTATGGCTACACCTTC. The chain combines TRBV6-1 with TRBJ1-2; TRBD1 is a possible D gene (6 bases). Germline assignment: CDR1 MNHNS and CDR2 SASEGT. Trimming cost V 1 base and J 4 bases, with 16 bases left between them. This CDR3 spans 16 amino acids.

The CDR3 spells CASSYSRATIYF. CDR3 DNA sequence: TGTGCCAGCAGTTACTCTCGGGCAACCATATATTTT. J is TRBJ1-3 and V is TRBV6-5; no clear D gene. Germline assignment: CDR1 MNHEY and CDR2 SVGAGI. V was shortened by 0 bases and J by 10 bases, with 7 bases between the two germline ends. CDR3 length equals 12 residues.

The count of this clone is one. V gene TRBV3-1 (or the pseudogene TRBV3-2) combines with J gene TRBJ1-1; D gene ambiguous. CDR3 length: 14 amino acids. Germline CDR1 is LGHDT and CDR2 is YNNKEL (reference sequence). V lost 1 base to trimming and J lost 4 bases, with 10 bases between them. CDR3 DNA: TGTGCCAGCAGCCAAGGGTCAATATTCACTGAAGCTTTCTTT. The encoded protein is CASSQGSIFTEAFF.

This clone was seen once. The chain has TRBV29-1 and TRBJ1-1; D call uncertain. The V end lost 4 bases, the J end lost 6 bases, and 9 bases lay between the germline ends. CDR3 size: 11 residues. Germline-derived CDR1 and CDR2 are SQVTM and ANQGSEA. The CDR3 coding sequence is TGCAGCGTTGTTCGGGGTGCTGAAGCTTTCTTT. Encoded protein: CSVVRGAEAFF.

This clone has only one observation. The chain recombines TRBV6-6 with TRBJ1-2; a possible D gene is TRBD1 (6 bases). The CDR3 is 21 amino acids. V was shortened by 6 bases and J by 2 bases, with 34 bases between the two germline ends. Germline CDR1 and CDR2: MNHNY and SVGAGI (reference sequence). CDR3 nucleotides: TGTGCCAGCAGCCCGGGAAGGGGAGCGGGACACAGACAACCCCCGAACTATGGCTACACCTTC. Its translation is CASSPGRGAGHRQPPNYGYTF.

The CDR3, as DNA: TGTGCCAGCATAGCACCTTCCTCTCCCGTGGTGGGGACTGAAGCTTTCTTT. Translation: CASIAPSSPVVGTEAFF. The chain couples TRBV7-8 to TRBJ1-1; D is ambiguous. Trimming left V 7 bases short and J 5 bases short, with 26 bases between. The V gene's germline CDR1 is SGHVS and CDR2 FQNEAQ. This CDR3 contains 17 residues.

The V and J genes are TRBV10-3 and TRBJ1-1; tentatively, D is TRBD1 (5 bases). Germline V gene lookup returns CDR1 ENHRY and CDR2 SYGVKD. Trimming took 0 bases from V and 0 from J, leaving 14 bases between them. There are 17 residues in the CDR3. The CDR3 spells CAISESRQGGMNTEAFF. In nucleotides, the CDR3 is TGTGCCATCAGTGAGTCGAGGCAGGGTGGAATGAACACTGAAGCTTTCTTT.

A single count supports this clone. The chain joins TRBV10-3 to TRBJ1-1; D unclear. V shed 6 bases and J shed 5 bases, with 13 bases lying between them. The CDR3 totals 13 residues. CDR1 is ENHRY and CDR2 is SYGVKD in the germline V gene. CDR3: CAIRRDGITEAFF. The CDR3 DNA sequence: TGTGCCATCAGGAGAGACGGGATAACTGAAGCTTTCTTT.

V gene TRBV7-9 combines with J gene TRBJ2-5; no firm D call. Germline V CDR1 and CDR2: SEHNR, FQNEAQ (reference sequence). The CDR3 loop spans 14 amino acids. Deletions cut 1 base from V and 2 bases from J, with 8 bases between. The DNA of the CDR3 is TGTGCCAGCAGCTTAGTCCTGTTACAAGAGACCCAGTACTTC. Encoded protein: CASSLVLLQETQYF. Full variable domain (remainder filled in from reference TRBV7-9 and TRBJ2-5): DTGVSQNPRHKITKRGQNVTFRCDPISEHNRLYWYRQTLGQGPEFLTYFQNEAQLEKSRLLSDRFSAERPKGSFSTLEIQRTEQGDSAMYLCASSLVLLQETQYFGPGTRLLVL.

The genes are TRBV7-9 and TRBJ1-1; 8 bases match TRBD1. V was clipped by 6 bases and J by 0 bases; unmatched bases: 12. The CDR3 runs to 17 residues. The V gene's germline CDR1 is SEHNR and CDR2 FQNEAQ (reference sequence). CDR3 region: CASSATPGQVMNTEAFF. DNA of the CDR3: TGTGCCAGCAGTGCAACACCGGGACAGGTAATGAACACTGAAGCTTTCTTT.